The 3 T cell receptor beta chains below come from one sample, sequenced in a study of identical twins. TCRdb re-derived calls from the 5' RACE reads in MiXCR, one entry per CDR3 protein. The sample has about 450,000 distinct CDR3 sequences; about 18% are singletons. Input material: naive T cells sorted from blood. The receptors were sampled from a man in his fifties or sixties in good health.

This clonotype was seen many times. The chain has TRBV5-5 and TRBJ1-1; the D is unclear. CDR3 length equals 15 residues. Germline loops: CDR1 SGHKS, CDR2 YYEKEE (reference sequence). The V end lost 0 bases, the J end lost 1 base, and 10 bases lay between the germline ends. Here the CDR3 reads CASSLVAQANTEAFF. Written as DNA, the CDR3 is TGTGCCAGCAGCTTGGTAGCCCAGGCGAACACTGAAGCTTTCTTT.

This clonotype was observed a handful of times. The J gene is TRBJ1-1, the V gene TRBV6-2 or TRBV6-3; D unresolved. Trimming removed 6 bases from V and 7 bases from J, with 15 bases in between. This CDR3 has 13 amino acids. In germline, CDR1 is MNHEY, CDR2 SVGEGT. The CDR3, as DNA: TGTGCCAGCAGCCATTCTCTGGCCCTTGAAGCTTTCTTT. Its translation is CASSHSLALEAFF.

The rearrangement uses TRBV11-2 and TRBJ2-7; D is perhaps TRBD2 (5 bases). CDR3 length: 13 amino acids. Germline-derived CDR1 and CDR2 are SGHAT and FQNNGV. The V end lost 1 base, the J end lost 6 bases, and 10 bases lay between the germline ends. The CDR3 spells CASSLATAGEQYF. The CDR3 DNA follows: TGTGCCAGCAGCTTAGCGACCGCGGGCGAGCAGTACTTC. Full variable domain (outside the CDR3, taken from reference TRBV11-2 and TRBJ2-7): EAGVAQSPRYKIIEKRQSVAFWCNPISGHATLYWYQQILGQGPKLLIQFQNNGVVDDSQLPKDRFSAERLKGVDSTLKIQPAKLEDSAVYLCASSLATAGEQYFGPGTRLTVT.